This T cell receptor (beta chain) was captured in a study of human T cells and chemical hapten exposure. The CDR3 contains 13 residues. Germline V CDR1 and CDR2: SQVTM, ANQGSEA. V lost 3 bases, J lost 2 bases, and 10 bases lay in between. Using its own MiXCR run on the RACE reads, TCRdb lists one record per CDR3 protein. The sample records 80,000 to 100,000 distinct CDR3 sequences, over 6% being singletons. Time point meaning: patch test 1, 2 weeks after DPC sensitization. Treatment reported: therapeutic diphenylcyclopropenone sensitization with weekly scalp DPC. Unfractionated whole blood yielded total RNA.

Source: whole blood, taken in connection with sensitization to the hapten diphenylcyclopropenone (DPC). This clonotype was sampled from a woman between 25 and 40 years old with alopecia areata. Some clones in this sample may be carry-over from other donors' samples. The V and J genes are TRBV29-1 and TRBJ1-2; maybe TRBD1 (5 bases). CDR3 loop: CSVETGGNYGYTF. The CDR3 DNA reads as TGCAGCGTTGAGACGGGGGGGAACTATGGCTACACCTTC.